This passage covers 22 T cell receptor beta chains from one sample sequenced in a study of blood T cell repertoires in COVID-19. The assay was immunoSEQ multiplex PCR, and TCRdb's table has in-frame clones only and misses some. The sample holds fewer than 200,000 clones; roughly nine tenths are singletons and the top ten take around 1.3%. The sequencing sample was made of PBMCs or T cells enriched from blood (not recorded which). These receptors all come from a human donor with acute COVID-19. The donor label of this sample is uncertain.

The genes are TRBV6-4 and TRBJ2-1; 8 bases map to TRBD1. V was clipped by 2 bases and J by 9 bases; unmatched bases: 6. Germline V gene sequence: CDR1 MRHNA, CDR2 SNTAGT. The CDR3 extends over 14 amino acids. The CDR3 coding sequence is TGTGCCAGCAGTGACCAGGGGGCGGACAGTGAGCAGTTCTTC. This translates into CASSDQGADSEQFF.

The chain combines TRBV3-1 (or the pseudogene TRBV3-2) with TRBJ2-3, with a possible D match to TRBD2 (5 bases). Trimming stripped 0 bases from V and 0 bases from J, with 13 bases between. The CDR3 is 17 amino acids. The V gene's germline CDR1 is LGHDT and CDR2 YNNKEL (reference sequence). This CDR3 reads CASSQDIGGRSTDTQYF. CDR3 bases: TGTGCCAGCAGCCAAGATATCGGAGGTAGGAGCACAGATACGCAGTATTTT.

The chain carries TRBV5-6 and TRBJ2-7; 9 bases are a match to TRBD1. The CDR3 contains 14 residues. Germline lookup yields CDR1 SGHDT and CDR2 YYEEEE. V dropped 3 bases and J dropped 4; count of bases not matched to a gene: 5. In DNA, the CDR3 is TGTGCCAGCAGCTCCCGGGACAGGGTATACGAGCAGTACTTC. This gives the protein CASSSRDRVYEQYF.

The chain employs TRBV7-8 and TRBJ1-2; 8 positions match TRBD1. Germline V lookup: CDR1 SGHVS, CDR2 FQNEAQ. The CDR3 length is 15 residues. The V segment lost 5 bases and the J segment 4 bases; nucleotides outside the gene matches: 9. CDR3 amino acids: CASSTRTGHLYGYTF. As DNA, the CDR3 is TGTGCCAGCAGCACCCGGACAGGGCACCTCTATGGCTACACCTTC. The variable domain in full, completed from reference TRBV7-8 and TRBJ1-2, reads GAGVSQSPRYKVAKRGQDVALRCDPISGHVSLFWYQQALGQGPEFLTYFQNEAQLDKSGLPSDRFFAERPEGSVSTLKIQRTQQEDSAVYLCASSTRTGHLYGYTFGSGTRLTVV.

V gene TRBV4-1 combines with J gene TRBJ2-7, with 8 bases matching TRBD1. Trimming cost V 6 bases and J 3 bases; bases outside gene matches: 7. Germline values: CDR1 MGHRA, CDR2 YSYEKL. The CDR3 length is 14 residues. CDR3 DNA sequence: TGCGCCAGCAGACGAGACAGGGGTAGCTACGAGCAGTACTTC. This sequence encodes CASRRDRGSYEQYF.

The J gene is TRBJ2-1, the V gene TRBV10-3, with TRBD1 matching over 10 bases. Trimming at V came to 10 bases and at J to 7 bases, leaving 10 bases not matched to a gene. The length of the CDR3 is 14 residues. Germline V gene sequence: CDR1 ENHRY, CDR2 SYGVKD. CDR3 protein: CATSGTGEVNEQFF. CDR3 in DNA: TGTGCCACCTCAGGGACAGGGGAGGTAAATGAGCAGTTCTTC.

This chain uses TRBV5-1 with TRBJ2-5; 9 positions match TRBD1. The CDR3 consists of 15 residues. V gave up 2 bases and J gave up 4 bases; unmatched junction bases: 6. CDR1 SGHRS and CDR2 YFSETQ come from the germline V gene. CDR3 sequence reads: CASSFQGQGGETQYF. Written as DNA, the CDR3 is TGCGCCAGCAGCTTCCAGGGACAGGGAGGAGAGACCCAGTACTTC.

The chain uses TRBV10-2 and TRBJ1-1; 10 bases agree with TRBD1. The CDR3 length is 15 residues. The V segment lost 6 bases and the J segment 5 bases; nucleotides outside the gene matches: 9. From germline, CDR1 is WSHSY and CDR2 SAAADI. The DNA of the CDR3 is TGCGCCAGCAGGGATTTGACAGGGGGCCATACTGAAGCTTTCTTT. Amino acids: CASRDLTGGHTEAFF.

V is TRBV4-1 and J is TRBJ2-3; 10 bases match TRBD2. The CDR3 runs to 18 residues. Germline V lookup: CDR1 MGHRA, CDR2 YSYEKL. After removal of 0 bases from V and 1 base from J, the junction contained 7 bases not matched to a gene. The CDR3 sequence: CASSQDPASGGRTDTQYF. CDR3 sequence (DNA): TGCGCCAGCAGCCAAGATCCCGCTAGCGGGGGCCGCACAGATACGCAGTATTTT.

The chain couples TRBV6-5 to TRBJ2-3; 11 positions match TRBD2. The junction had 7 bases not matched to a gene; V was cut back by 4 bases and J by 4 bases. Germline V gives CDR1 MNHEY, CDR2 SVGAGI. This CDR3 is built from 16 residues. CDR3 sequence (DNA): TGTGCCAGCAGTTCCCTTAGCGGGGGGGCCCCAGATACGCAGTATTTT. This sequence encodes CASSSLSGGAPDTQYF.

This rearrangement joins TRBV18 to TRBJ1-5, with a tentative D call TRBD1 (5 bases). CDR3 length equals 13 residues. Per the germline V gene, CDR1 is KGHSH and CDR2 is LQKENI. V shed 5 bases and J shed 6 bases, with 11 bases lying between them. DNA for the CDR3: TGTGCCAGCTCAACTACCGGGGGTCAGCCCCAGCATTTT. This sequence encodes CASSTTGGQPQHF.

This chain joins TRBV2 and TRBJ1-1, with 8 positions matching TRBD1. The J segment lost 5 bases and the V segment lost 6 bases, leaving 17 bases of the junction unmatched. CDR3 size: 17 residues. The germline gives CDR1 SNHLY, CDR2 FYNNEI. CDR3 protein: CASSSRQGLVGVTEAFF. In DNA, the CDR3 is TGTGCCAGCAGCAGTCGACAGGGGCTGGTGGGTGTGACTGAAGCTTTCTTT.

V gene TRBV6-5 combines with J gene TRBJ1-5; D possibly corresponds to TRBD1 (6 bases). In germline, CDR1 is MNHEY, CDR2 SVGAGI. Trimming shortened V by 8 bases and J by 8 bases, and 13 bases separated the two germline ends. This CDR3 has 12 residues. The CDR3 loop reads CASGGAGEPQHF. Here the CDR3 DNA reads TGTGCCAGCGGGGGGGCAGGAGAGCCCCAGCATTTT.

V is TRBV5-3 and J is TRBJ1-5; 11 bases are a match to TRBD1. TRBV5-3 is an ORF; its function is uncertain. This CDR3 is built from 20 residues. The trim removed 0 bases at V and 1 base at J, leaving 12 bases unmatched. CDR3 nucleotides: TGTGCCAGAAGCTTGGTGTCGTCGGACAGGGGGCAGGGGAGCAATCAGCCCCAGCATTTT. Its translation is CARSLVSSDRGQGSNQPQHF.

V is TRBV3-1 (or the pseudogene TRBV3-2) and J is TRBJ2-3, with 10 bases fitting TRBD2. After removal of 1 base from V and 5 bases from J, the junction contained 6 bases not matched to a gene. Germline-derived CDR1 and CDR2 are LGHDT and YNNKEL (reference sequence). CDR3 size: 16 residues. The CDR3 bases are TGTGCCAGCAGCCAAGGGTTAGCGGGGGGTGTAGATACGCAGTATTTT. Its protein is CASSQGLAGGVDTQYF.

J is TRBJ1-4 and V is TRBV18; 8 nucleotides line up with TRBD1. There are 15 residues in the CDR3. J gave up 6 bases and V 6 bases, and 9 bases lay outside the gene matches. Per the germline V gene, CDR1 is KGHSH and CDR2 is LQKENI. The CDR3 spells CASSRAPQGDEKLFF. In nucleotides, the CDR3 is TGTGCCAGCTCTCGCGCGCCACAGGGGGATGAAAAACTGTTTTTT.

The V call is TRBV6-4, the J call TRBJ2-3; TRBD2 matches at 10 bases. V lost 3 bases and J lost 1; bases outside the gene matches: 1. Germline CDR1 and CDR2: MRHNA and SNTAGT. CDR3 length: 15 residues. CDR3 nucleotide sequence: TGTGCCAGCAGTGAAACTAGCGGGGGCACAGATACGCAGTATTTT. Translating it yields CASSETSGGTDTQYF.

This chain uses TRBV5-5 with TRBJ2-3; maybe TRBD1 (5 bases). Germline assignment: CDR1 SGHKS and CDR2 YYEKEE (reference sequence). CDR3 length: 15 amino acids. V gave up 4 bases and J gave up 0 bases, with 12 bases separating them. This CDR3 reads CASSVQDISTDTQYF. The CDR3 nucleotides read TGTGCCAGCAGCGTCCAGGACATTAGCACAGATACGCAGTATTTT.

The chain has TRBV29-1 and TRBJ2-7; 9 bases agree with TRBD1. Germline CDR1 is SQVTM and CDR2 is ANQGSEA. The V segment lost 7 bases and the J segment 7 bases; nucleotides outside the gene matches: 17. The CDR3 runs to 15 residues. The CDR3 protein is CSARSLGTGTGEQYF. The CDR3 DNA sequence: TGCAGCGCCCGTTCTTTGGGGACAGGGACGGGAGAGCAGTACTTC.

V gene TRBV3-1 (or the pseudogene TRBV3-2) combines with J gene TRBJ1-1; D gene unclear. This CDR3 is 15 amino acids long. Trimming shortened V by 4 bases and J by 0 bases, and 12 bases separated the two germline ends. Germline CDR1 is LGHDT and CDR2 is YNNKEL (reference sequence). The CDR3, as DNA: TGTGCCAGCAGCCCGGGAGGCATCCTGAACACTGAAGCTTTCTTT. This translates into CASSPGGILNTEAFF.

This chain connects TRBV2 to TRBJ2-1; D ambiguous. The V gene's germline CDR1 is SNHLY and CDR2 FYNNEI. This CDR3 contains 16 residues. Deletions cut 5 bases from V and 0 bases from J, with 14 bases between. In DNA form, the CDR3 reads TGTGCCAGCAGTCGGCTTGACTTTACCTCCTACAATGAGCAGTTCTTC. It is translated as CASSRLDFTSYNEQFF.

J is TRBJ1-2 and V is TRBV27, with 9 bases fitting TRBD1. The V gene end was trimmed by 3 bases and the J gene end by 8 bases; junction bases not matched to a gene: 10. This CDR3 has 15 residues. CDR1 and CDR2 (germline): MNHEY, SMNVEV (reference sequence). The CDR3 DNA reads TGTGCCAGCAGTTTCGGAACAGGGGGCGCGGCGGGCTACACCTTC. This codes for CASSFGTGGAAGYTF.